The clone carrying this T cell receptor beta chain was seen ten or more times. Its antigen is not identified. Using its own MiXCR run on the 5' RACE reads, TCRdb lists one record per CDR3 protein. The table records around 220,000 distinct CDR3 sequences, around 19% of them present only once. This CDR3 comprises 15 residues. Trimming shortened V by 0 bases and J by 3 bases, and 11 bases separated the two germline ends. In germline, CDR1 is MGHRA, CDR2 YSYEKL. The data are from a study of CD8 T cells in ankylosing spondylitis. Findings and limits, study-wide: It appeared that ankylosing spondylitis blood was characterized by a TCR beta motif of several highly homologous variants.

Material: blood, either unsorted or a sorted T cell fraction (not recorded which). The genes are TRBV4-1 and TRBJ1-1; the D gene is possibly TRBD1 (5 bases). The TCR originated in a male donor with ankylosing spondylitis. CDR3 protein: CASSQDSGAYTEAFF. DNA of the CDR3: TGCGCCAGCAGCCAAGACAGTGGGGCCTACACTGAAGCTTTCTTT.